This T cell receptor beta chain was sequenced in a study of response to subunit inactivated influenza vaccine. Germline V gives CDR1 ENHRY, CDR2 SYGVKD. V dropped 6 bases and J dropped 9 bases, with 30 bases sitting between them. The CDR3 is 18 residues long. TCRdb used MiXCR to reprocess the RT-PCR reads, holding one entry per CDR3 protein. The data hold 650,000 to 800,000 distinct CDR3 sequences, with around 14% observed a single time. About this clonotype itself: The antigen remains undetermined.

Overall study findings and caveats: Few new T cells, the authors suggested, are recruited by each seasonal influenza vaccination.

This clonotype was obtained from a middle-aged man who received an inactivated influenza vaccine. Sequenced here: PBMCs from blood, sampled roughly 2 weeks before vaccination. This chain connects TRBV10-3 to TRBJ2-1; the D call may be TRBD1 or TRBD2 (5 bases each). This CDR3 reads CAISATGPVVLPVGEQFF. Here the CDR3 DNA reads TGTGCCATCAGCGCGACGGGACCGGTCGTCTTACCAGTGGGTGAGCAGTTCTTC.